Listed below are T cell receptor beta chains from one sample, sequenced in a study of Ad26.COV2.S vaccination and SARS-CoV-2 variants. Profiling relied on immunoSEQ multiplex PCR, and the TCRdb table lists in-frame clones only, not all of them. The table lists roughly 300,000 clones, about 87% of them singletons. Here the sequenced sample was peripheral blood, taken in a trial of Ad26.COV2.S vaccine versus placebo. The receptors originated from a person aged 18-65 years who received the Ad26.COV2.S COVID-19 vaccine or a placebo. The CDR3 runs from the conserved cysteine through the conserved F or W. A D gene is named only where the DNA matches it firmly. Clone size is given for some rows only: seen once, a few or many times, or a class if the clone is expanded.

cdr3_aa cdr3_nt clone_size j_call v_call d_call
CASSLSAGGNNEQFF TGTGCCAGCAGCTTATCAGCGGGGGGGAACAATGAGCAGTTCTTC NA TRBJ2-1 TRBV7-8 TRBD2
CASSPTEGRSGNTIYF TGTGCCAGCAGTCCCACCGAGGGGAGATCTGGAAACACCATATATTTT NA TRBJ1-3 TRBV6-2/TRBV6-3 NA
CASSLAGGAPDTQYF TGTGCCAGCTCCTTAGCGGGAGGGGCCCCAGATACGCAGTATTTT NA TRBJ2-3 TRBV6-4 TRBD2
CASRTAVYEQYF TGTGCCAGCAGGACAGCGGTCTACGAGCAGTACTTC NA TRBJ2-7 TRBV6-5 NA
CASSENPGDSGNTIYF TGTGCCAGCAGTGAAAATCCAGGGGACTCTGGAAACACCATATATTTT few TRBJ1-3 TRBV6-1 NA
CAISLHGRDQETQYF TGTGCCATCAGCCTTCACGGGAGGGACCAAGAGACCCAGTACTTC NA TRBJ2-5 TRBV10-3 TRBD2
CASSGQLSSGYTF TGTGCCAGCAGTGGACAGTTGTCCTCTGGCTACACCTTC NA TRBJ1-2 TRBV12-3/TRBV12-4 NA
CASSLTVVGLTEAFF TGTGCCAGCAGCTTAACGGTGGTCGGGCTCACTGAAGCTTTCTTT NA TRBJ1-1 TRBV7-3 NA
CAWSSPGGQSYGYTF TGTGCCTGGAGTTCCCCAGGGGGCCAGTCCTATGGCTACACCTTC NA TRBJ1-2 TRBV30 TRBD1
CASSDLPGTGGASRDEQYF TGTGCCAGCAGTGACCTCCCCGGGACAGGGGGAGCTAGTCGGGACGAGCAGTACTTC NA TRBJ2-7 TRBV6-1 TRBD1
CATSRGLSFSGDTQYF TGTGCCACTTCAAGGGGACTCTCCTTCAGCGGGGATACGCAGTATTTT NA TRBJ2-3 TRBV19 NA
CASSLLSPGTSSYEQFF TGCGCCAGCAGCTTGCTTAGCCCTGGGACTAGTTCGTATGAGCAGTTCTTC NA TRBJ2-1 TRBV5-1 TRBD2
CASSYHRDPSYEQYF TGTGCCAGCAGTTACCACCGGGACCCCTCCTACGAGCAGTACTTC once TRBJ2-7 TRBV6-6 NA
CASSPPGQGYGYTF TGTGCCAGCAGCCCCCCCGGACAGGGCTATGGCTACACCTTC once TRBJ1-2 TRBV7-9 TRBD1
CASSYSKRVLNQPQHF TGTGCCAGCAGTTACTCGAAGCGCGTCCTCAATCAGCCCCAGCATTTT NA TRBJ1-5 TRBV6-5 NA
CASTSGNTGELFF TGTGCCAGCACTAGCGGGAACACCGGGGAGCTGTTTTTT NA TRBJ2-2 TRBV7-3 TRBD2
CASSLGGTGDQPQHF TGTGCCAGTAGTCTTGGCGGGACAGGGGATCAGCCCCAGCATTTT NA TRBJ1-5 TRBV19 TRBD1